This T cell receptor (beta chain) was retrieved from a study of T cell repertoires in cytomegalovirus infection. As for the study in general: Public TCR beta signatures marked donors with CMV infection and the matching HLA. Regarding the study as a whole: Identification of carriers of CMV plus the relevant HLA was achieved through cumulative public TCR beta family frequency. HLA-C-restricted CMV-specific TCR beta clonotypes were dominant in the ex vivo response.

The CDR3 sequence is 14 residues long. The trim removed 0 bases at V and 9 bases at J, leaving 4 bases unmatched. Germline V gene sequence: CDR1 SGDLS, CDR2 YYNGEE. Notes on this clonotype: What it binds is not known.

MiXCR was run by TCRdb on the reads, yielding one entry per CDR3 protein. This sample has approximately 70,000 distinct CDR3 sequences, with 4% found just once. The sequenced sample consisted of PBMCs. This chain connects TRBV9 to TRBJ2-1, with 9 bases aligning to TRBD2. The receptor comes from a human donor in good health (CMV status not recorded). Some clones in this sample may be carry-over from other donors' samples. As DNA, the CDR3 is TGTGCCAGCAGCGTAGGCGGGAGGGCCACTGAGCAGTTCTTC. It codes for CASSVGGRATEQFF. The complete variable domain, with remaining parts taken from reference TRBV9 and TRBJ2-1, reads DSGVTQTPKHLITATGQRVTLRCSPRSGDLSVYWYQQSLDQGLQFLIQYYNGEERAKGNILERFSAQQFPDLHSELNLSSLELGDSALYFCASSVGGRATEQFFGPGTRLTVL.